This T cell receptor (beta chain) was sequenced for a study of tumor-infiltrating lymphocytes in primary liver carcinoma. Study-level points and caveats: Only about 7-25% of top clones occurred in every one of the five tumor regions.

CDR1 and CDR2 (germline): SQVTM, ANQGSEA. This CDR3 has 14 amino acids. Starting material for RNA and DNA co-extraction consisted of about 17-30 mg of unsorted bulk tissue. Patients underwent surgical resection for primary liver carcinoma. TCR beta cDNA was prepared out of approximately 500 ng total RNA by means of a constant-region primer. TCR beta libraries came from three nested multiplex PCR rounds using slightly modified ARM-PCR. A C-beta reverse primer and TRBV1-TRBV30 forward primers served in each of the first two PCR rounds, at 10 cycles apiece. TCRdb used MiXCR to reprocess the multiplex PCR reads, holding one entry per CDR3 protein. The table has around 40,000 distinct CDR3 sequences, about three quarters seen once. As regards this clonotype: As yet, its antigen is unknown. An end of the junction does not agree with germline; a read error may underlie this.

The clonotype was recovered from a man in his forties with primary liver carcinoma and hepatitis B virus infection. Sequencing was performed on liver tumor tissue from sampling region 2. As for subset: tumor region T2, inferior pole. This sequence joins TRBV29-1 and TRBJ2-2; 8 bases are shared with TRBD1. CDR3 in DNA: TGCAGCGTTGGGACAGGGCTAAGCACCGGGGAGCTGTCTTTT. As protein: CSVGTGLSTGELSF.